These T cell receptor beta chains were read from a single sample in a study of T-cell reconstitution after alpha-beta-depleted transplantation in children. In TCRdb, the PCR reads were re-called with MiXCR into one record per CDR3 protein. The table records over 150,000 distinct CDR3 sequences, just over 14% of them present only once. The sample in question was PBMCs from the stem cell graft donor, obtained from the stem cell graft. The source is a human donor who donated a stem cell graft to a child with acute lymphoblastic leukemia. The conserved cysteine and the conserved F or W are not part of the CDR3 here.

J gene | V gene | CDR3 protein
TRBJ2-1 | TRBV4-1 | ASSQDRRGLADAGQF
TRBJ2-5 | TRBV7-9 | ASSLNMETQY
TRBJ1-1 | TRBV6-5 | ASSYSRTGGLNTEAF
TRBJ2-2 | TRBV20-1 | SVPNSPTRTGELF
TRBJ2-3 | TRBV20-1 | SVNRGRFGTDTQY
TRBJ2-7 | TRBV12-3/TRBV12-4 | ASSPIAGGLYEQY
TRBJ2-7 | TRBV2 | ASSEARGLQY
TRBJ2-1 | TRBV5-1 | ASRLGQENDEQF
TRBJ2-5 | TRBV20-1 | RAELIRGRQETQY
TRBJ2-3 | TRBV5-1 | ASIRDTNTDTQY
TRBJ2-1 | TRBV29-1 | SALGREQF
TRBJ2-2 | TRBV2 | ASSRQGAITGELF
TRBJ2-4 | TRBV11-2 | ASSLVWASWSPRYIQY
TRBJ2-7 | TRBV27 | ASSQQQSYEQY
TRBJ2-2 | TRBV11-1 | ASSFRLAGYTGELF